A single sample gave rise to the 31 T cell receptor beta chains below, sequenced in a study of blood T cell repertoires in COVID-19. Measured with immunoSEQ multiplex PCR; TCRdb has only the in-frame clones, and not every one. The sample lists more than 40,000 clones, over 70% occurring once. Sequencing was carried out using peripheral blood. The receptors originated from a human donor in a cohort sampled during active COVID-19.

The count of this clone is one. The DNA of the CDR3 is TGTGCCACCAGTGATCCCCTAGCGGGAGGAGGCGCAGATACGCAGTATTTT. As protein: CATSDPLAGGGADTQYF. V usage is TRBV24-1 and J usage is TRBJ2-3; TRBD2 aligns across 11 bases. This CDR3 is built from 17 residues. Looked up from germline, CDR1 is KGHDR and CDR2 is SFDVKD. After removal of 3 bases from V and 4 bases from J, the junction contained 8 bases not matched to a gene.

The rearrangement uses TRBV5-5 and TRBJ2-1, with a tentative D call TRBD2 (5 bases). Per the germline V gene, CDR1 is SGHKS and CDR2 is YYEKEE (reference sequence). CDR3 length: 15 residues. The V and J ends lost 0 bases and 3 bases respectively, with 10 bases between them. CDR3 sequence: CASSLGSANYNEQFF. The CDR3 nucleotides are TGTGCCAGCAGCTTGGGTAGCGCAAACTACAATGAGCAGTTCTTC.

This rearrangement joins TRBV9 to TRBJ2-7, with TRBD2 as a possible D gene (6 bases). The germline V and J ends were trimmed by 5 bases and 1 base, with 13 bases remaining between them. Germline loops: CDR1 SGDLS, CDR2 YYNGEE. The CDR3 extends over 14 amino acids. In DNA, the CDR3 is TGTGCCAGCAGGGTGACTGGGGGGTCCTACGAGCAGTACTTC. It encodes CASRVTGGSYEQYF.

The CDR3 reads CASSSPTGTGANVLTF. The CDR3 bases are TGTGCCAGCAGTTCTCCAACAGGGACTGGGGCCAACGTCCTGACTTTC. The rearrangement links TRBV6-5 to TRBJ2-6; tentatively, D is TRBD1 (6 bases). The CDR3 has 16 amino acids. Per the germline V gene, CDR1 is MNHEY and CDR2 is SVGAGI. Deletions cut 4 bases from V and 2 bases from J, with 12 bases between.

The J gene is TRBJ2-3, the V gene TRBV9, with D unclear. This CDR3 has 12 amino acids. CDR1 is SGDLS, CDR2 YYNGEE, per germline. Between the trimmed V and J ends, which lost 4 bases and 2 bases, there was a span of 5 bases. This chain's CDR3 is CASSTHTDTQYF. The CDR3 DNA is TGTGCCAGCAGCACTCACACAGATACGCAGTATTTT.

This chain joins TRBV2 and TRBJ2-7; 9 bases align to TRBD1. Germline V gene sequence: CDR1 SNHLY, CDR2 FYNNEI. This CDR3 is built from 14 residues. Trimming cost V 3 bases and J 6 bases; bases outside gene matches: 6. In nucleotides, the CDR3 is TGTGCCAGCAGTGACGGGACAGGGTTAAGCGAGCAGTACTTC. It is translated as CASSDGTGLSEQYF. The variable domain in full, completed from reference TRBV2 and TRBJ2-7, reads EPEVTQTPSHQVTQMGQEVILRCVPISNHLYFYWYRQILGQKVEFLVSFYNNEISEKSEIFDDQFSVERPDGSNFTLKIRSTKLEDSAMYFCASSDGTGLSEQYFGPGTRLTVT.

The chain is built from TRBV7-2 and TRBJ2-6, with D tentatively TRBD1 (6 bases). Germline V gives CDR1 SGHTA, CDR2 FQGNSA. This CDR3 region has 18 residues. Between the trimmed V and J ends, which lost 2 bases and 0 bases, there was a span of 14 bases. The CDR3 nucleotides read TGTGCCAGCAGCTTAAGTGGCAGGGGAATCTCTGGGGCCAACGTCCTGACTTTC. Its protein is CASSLSGRGISGANVLTF.

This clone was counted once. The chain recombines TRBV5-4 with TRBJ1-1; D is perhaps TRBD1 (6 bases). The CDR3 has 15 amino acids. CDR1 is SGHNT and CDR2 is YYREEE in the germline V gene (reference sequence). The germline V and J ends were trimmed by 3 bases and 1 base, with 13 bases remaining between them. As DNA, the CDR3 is TGTGCCAGCAGCTCAAACAGGGCTGGGAACACTGAAGCTTTCTTT. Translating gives CASSSNRAGNTEAFF.

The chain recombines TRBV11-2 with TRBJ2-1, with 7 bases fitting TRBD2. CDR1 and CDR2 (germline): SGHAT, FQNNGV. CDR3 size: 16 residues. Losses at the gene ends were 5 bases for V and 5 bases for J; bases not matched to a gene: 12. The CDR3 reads CASSPLWSGVNNEQFF. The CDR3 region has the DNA TGTGCCAGCAGCCCCCTTTGGAGCGGGGTAAACAATGAGCAGTTCTTC.

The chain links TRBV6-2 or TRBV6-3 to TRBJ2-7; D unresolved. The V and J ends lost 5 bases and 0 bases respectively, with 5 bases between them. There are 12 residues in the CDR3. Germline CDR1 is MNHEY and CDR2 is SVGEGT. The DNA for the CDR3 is TGTGCCAGCAGTCTTAGCTCCTACGAGCAGTACTTC. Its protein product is CASSLSSYEQYF.

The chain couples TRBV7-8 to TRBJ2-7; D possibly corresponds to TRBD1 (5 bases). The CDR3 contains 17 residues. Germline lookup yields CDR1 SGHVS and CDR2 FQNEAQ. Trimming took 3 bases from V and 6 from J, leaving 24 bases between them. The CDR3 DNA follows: TGTGCCAGCAGCTTGGGCTTTTTAGGGGTTACCGTTCGCGAGCAGTACTTC. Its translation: CASSLGFLGVTVREQYF.

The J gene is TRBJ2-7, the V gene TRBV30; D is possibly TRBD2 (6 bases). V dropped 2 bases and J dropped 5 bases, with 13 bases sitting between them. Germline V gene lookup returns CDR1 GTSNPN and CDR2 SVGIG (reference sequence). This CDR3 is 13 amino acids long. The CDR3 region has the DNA TGTGCCTGGAGTATCGGGACTTCGAACGAGCAGTACTTC. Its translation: CAWSIGTSNEQYF.

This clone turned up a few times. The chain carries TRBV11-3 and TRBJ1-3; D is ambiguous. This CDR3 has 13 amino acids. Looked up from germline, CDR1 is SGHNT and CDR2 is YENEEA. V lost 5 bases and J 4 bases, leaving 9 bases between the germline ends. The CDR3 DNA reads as TGTGCCAGCAGCCTAAGAGGCGGAAACACCATATATTTT. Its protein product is CASSLRGGNTIYF.

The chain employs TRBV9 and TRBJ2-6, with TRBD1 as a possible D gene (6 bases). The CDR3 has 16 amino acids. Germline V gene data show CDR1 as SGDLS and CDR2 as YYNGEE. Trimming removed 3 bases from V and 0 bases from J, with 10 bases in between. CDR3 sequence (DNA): TGTGCCAGCAGCGACGACAGGTACTCTGGGGCCAACGTCCTGACTTTC. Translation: CASSDDRYSGANVLTF.

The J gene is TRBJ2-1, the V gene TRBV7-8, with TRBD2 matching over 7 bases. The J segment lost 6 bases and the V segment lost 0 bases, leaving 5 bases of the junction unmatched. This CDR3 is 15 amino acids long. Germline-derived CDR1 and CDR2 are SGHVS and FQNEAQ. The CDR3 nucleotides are TGTGCCAGCAGCTTAGCGCTGGGGGGGGGCAATGAGCAGTTCTTC. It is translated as CASSLALGGGNEQFF.

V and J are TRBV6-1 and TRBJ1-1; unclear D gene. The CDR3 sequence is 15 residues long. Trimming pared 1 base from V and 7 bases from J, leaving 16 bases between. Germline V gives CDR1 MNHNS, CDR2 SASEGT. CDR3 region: CASSEGWSVWFEAFF. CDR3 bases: TGTGCCAGCAGTGAAGGGTGGAGTGTTTGGTTTGAAGCTTTCTTT.

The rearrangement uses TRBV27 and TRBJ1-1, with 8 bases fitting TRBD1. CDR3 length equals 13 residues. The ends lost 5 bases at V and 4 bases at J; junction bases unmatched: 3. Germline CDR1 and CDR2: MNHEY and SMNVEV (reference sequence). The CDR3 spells CASSPTGGTEAFF. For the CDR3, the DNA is TGTGCCAGCAGTCCCACAGGGGGCACTGAAGCTTTCTTT.

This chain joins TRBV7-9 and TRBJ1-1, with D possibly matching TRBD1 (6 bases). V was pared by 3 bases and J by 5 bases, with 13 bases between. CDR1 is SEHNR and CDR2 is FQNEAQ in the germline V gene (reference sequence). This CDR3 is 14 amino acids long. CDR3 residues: CASSLGGAQTEAFF. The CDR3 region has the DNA TGTGCCAGCAGCTTGGGGGGGGCACAGACTGAAGCTTTCTTT.

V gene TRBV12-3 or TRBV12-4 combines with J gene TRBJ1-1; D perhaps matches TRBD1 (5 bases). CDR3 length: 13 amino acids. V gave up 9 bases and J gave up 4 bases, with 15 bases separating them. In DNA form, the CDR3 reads TGTGCCAGTCGTTTACAGGCGGGCACTGAAGCTTTCTTT. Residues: CASRLQAGTEAFF.

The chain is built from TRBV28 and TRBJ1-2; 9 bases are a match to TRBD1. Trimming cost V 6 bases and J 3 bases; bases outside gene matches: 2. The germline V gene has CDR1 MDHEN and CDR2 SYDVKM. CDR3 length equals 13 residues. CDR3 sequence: CASSYRGHYGYTF. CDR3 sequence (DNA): TGTGCCAGCAGCTACAGGGGGCACTATGGCTACACCTTC.

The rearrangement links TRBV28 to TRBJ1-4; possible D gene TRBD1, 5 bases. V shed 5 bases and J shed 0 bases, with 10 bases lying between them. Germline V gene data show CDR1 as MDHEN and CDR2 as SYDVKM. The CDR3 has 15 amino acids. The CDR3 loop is CASSGGDATNEKLFF. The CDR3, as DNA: TGTGCCAGCAGTGGAGGGGATGCAACTAATGAAAAACTGTTTTTT.

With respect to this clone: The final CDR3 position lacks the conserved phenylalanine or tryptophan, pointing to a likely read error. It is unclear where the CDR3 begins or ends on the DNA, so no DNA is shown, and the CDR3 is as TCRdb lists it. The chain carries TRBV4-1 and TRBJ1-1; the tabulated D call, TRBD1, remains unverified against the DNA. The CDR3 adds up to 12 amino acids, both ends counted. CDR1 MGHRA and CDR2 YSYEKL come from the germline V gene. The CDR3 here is CASSSHRGTGLE.

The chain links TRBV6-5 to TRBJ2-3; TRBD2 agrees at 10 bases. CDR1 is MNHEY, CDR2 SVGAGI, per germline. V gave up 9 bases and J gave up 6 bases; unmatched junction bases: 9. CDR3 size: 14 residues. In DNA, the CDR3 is TGTGCCAGTTCCAAGCGGGGGGGAGGGGATACGCAGTATTTT. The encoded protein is CASSKRGGGDTQYF.

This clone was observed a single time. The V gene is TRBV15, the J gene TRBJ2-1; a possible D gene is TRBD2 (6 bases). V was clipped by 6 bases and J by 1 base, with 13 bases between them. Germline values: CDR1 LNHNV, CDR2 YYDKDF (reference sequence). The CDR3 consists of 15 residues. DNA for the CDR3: TGTGCCACCAGAACAGCGGGTTTTTCCTACAATGAGCAGTTCTTC. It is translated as CATRTAGFSYNEQFF. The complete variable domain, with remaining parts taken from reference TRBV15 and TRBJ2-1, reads DAMVIQNPRYQVTQFGKPVTLSCSQTLNHNVMYWYQQKSSQAPKLLFHYYDKDFNNEADTPDNFQSRRPNTSFCFLDIRSPGLGDTAMYLCATRTAGFSYNEQFFGPGTRLTVL.

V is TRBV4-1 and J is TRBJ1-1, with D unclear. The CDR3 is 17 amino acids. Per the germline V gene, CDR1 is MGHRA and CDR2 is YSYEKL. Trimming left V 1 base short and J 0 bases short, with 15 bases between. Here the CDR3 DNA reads TGCGCCAGCAGCCAAGTCGATTTGCGACTGATGAACACTGAAGCTTTCTTT. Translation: CASSQVDLRLMNTEAFF.

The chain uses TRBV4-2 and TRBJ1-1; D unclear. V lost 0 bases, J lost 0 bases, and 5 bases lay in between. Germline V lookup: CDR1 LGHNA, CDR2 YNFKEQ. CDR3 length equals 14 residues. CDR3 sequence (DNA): TGTGCCAGCAGCCAAGATGTAATGAACACTGAAGCTTTCTTT. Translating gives CASSQDVMNTEAFF.

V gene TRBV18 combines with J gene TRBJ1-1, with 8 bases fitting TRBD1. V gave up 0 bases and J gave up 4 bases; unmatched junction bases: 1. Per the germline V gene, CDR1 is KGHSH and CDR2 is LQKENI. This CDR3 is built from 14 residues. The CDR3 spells CASSPPTGGTEAFF. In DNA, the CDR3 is TGTGCCAGCTCACCACCAACAGGGGGCACTGAAGCTTTCTTT.

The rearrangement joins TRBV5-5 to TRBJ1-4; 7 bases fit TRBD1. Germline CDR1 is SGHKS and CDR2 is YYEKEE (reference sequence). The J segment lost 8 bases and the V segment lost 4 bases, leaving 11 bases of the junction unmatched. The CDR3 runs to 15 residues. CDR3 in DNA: TGTGCCAGCAGCACAAGGGACAGCGAGGAGGAAAAACTGTTTTTT. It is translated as CASSTRDSEEEKLFF.

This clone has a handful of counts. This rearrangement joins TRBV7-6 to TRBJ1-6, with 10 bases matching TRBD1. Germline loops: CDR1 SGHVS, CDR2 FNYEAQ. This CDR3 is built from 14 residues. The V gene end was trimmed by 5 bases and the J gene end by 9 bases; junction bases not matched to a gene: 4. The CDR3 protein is CASSPDRGFSPLHF. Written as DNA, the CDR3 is TGTGCCAGCAGCCCGGACAGGGGGTTTTCACCCCTCCACTTT.

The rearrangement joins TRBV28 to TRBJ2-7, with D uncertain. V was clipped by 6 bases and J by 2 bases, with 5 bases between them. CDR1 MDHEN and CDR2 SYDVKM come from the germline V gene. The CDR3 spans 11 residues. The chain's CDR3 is CASSQTYEQYF. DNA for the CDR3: TGTGCCAGCAGCCAAACCTACGAGCAGTACTTC. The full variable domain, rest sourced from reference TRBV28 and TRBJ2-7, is DVKVTQSSRYLVKRTGEKVFLECVQDMDHENMFWYRQDPGLGLRLIYFSYDVKMKEKGDIPEGYSVSREKKERFSLILESASTNQTSMYLCASSQTYEQYFGPGTRLTVT.

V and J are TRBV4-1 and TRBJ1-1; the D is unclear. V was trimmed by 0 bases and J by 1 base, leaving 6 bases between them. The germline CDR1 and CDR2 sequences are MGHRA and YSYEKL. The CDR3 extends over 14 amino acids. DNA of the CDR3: TGCGCCAGCAGCCAAGAAACGGGGAACACTGAAGCTTTCTTT. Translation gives CASSQETGNTEAFF.